These 13 T cell receptor beta chains came from one sample sequenced in a study of CD8+ T cells in alopecia areata. Sequencing templates came from extracted RNA that was reverse transcribed into cDNA. Produced via immunoSEQ multiplex PCR; TCRdb's table is partial and in-frame only. The sample contains about 250,000 clones, about two thirds of which appear only once. Sequences were derived from CD4+ T cells sorted from blood, sampled at week 0. The receptors here all came from a human donor with alopecia areata.

This clone turned up a few times. J is TRBJ2-5 and V is TRBV5-1, with D hard to call. With 1 base removed from V and 4 bases from J, the gap between germline ends came to 5 bases. The CDR3 is made up of 12 amino acids. Germline V gene data show CDR1 as SGHRS and CDR2 as YFSETQ. The CDR3 DNA follows: TGCGCCAGCAGCTTGACCATAGAGACCCAGTACTTC. This codes for CASSLTIETQYF.

The V call is TRBV29-1, the J call TRBJ2-1, with 13 bases aligning to TRBD2. This CDR3 region has 15 residues. V trimming: 5 bases; J trimming: 6 bases; junction bases outside the gene matches: 7. The V gene's germline CDR1 is SQVTM and CDR2 ANQGSEA. The DNA of the CDR3 is TGCAGCGTTTGTCCGGGACTAGCGGGGACCAATGAGCAGTTCTTC. Translating it yields CSVCPGLAGTNEQFF.

The V and J genes are TRBV29-1 and TRBJ1-1; tentative D call: TRBD1 (5 bases). This CDR3 comprises 16 residues. CDR1 and CDR2 (germline): SQVTM, ANQGSEA. Trimming took off 4 bases at V and 2 bases at J, with 20 bases between the two ends. CDR3 loop: CSVGLGPSGGNTEAFF. The DNA of the CDR3 is TGCAGCGTTGGATTGGGACCTTCGGGCGGAAACACTGAAGCTTTCTTT.

This chain links TRBV5-1 with TRBJ1-1, with 10 bases identical to TRBD1. With V trimmed by 5 bases and J by 3 bases, 7 bases remained unmatched. This CDR3 region has 15 residues. The germline gives CDR1 SGHRS, CDR2 YFSETQ. The CDR3 loop is CASSRQGAGDTEAFF. Here the CDR3 DNA reads TGCGCCAGCAGTCGACAGGGGGCCGGGGACACTGAAGCTTTCTTT. The full variable domain, with the rest looked up from reference TRBV5-1 and TRBJ1-1, is KAGVTQTPRYLIKTRGQQVTLSCSPISGHRSVSWYQQTPGQGLQFLFEYFSETQRNKGNFPGRFSGRQFSNSRSEMNVSTLELGDSALYLCASSRQGAGDTEAFFGQGTRLTVV.

In its sample, this clone was seen a few times. The CDR3 DNA sequence: TGTGCCAGCAGCCAAGGAGTAGGAGAGCAGTTCTTC. This sequence encodes CASSQGVGEQFF. The J gene is TRBJ2-1, the V gene TRBV14; D remains ambiguous. Germline V gives CDR1 SGHDN, CDR2 FVKESK. V was clipped by 1 base and J by 10 bases, with 8 bases between them. CDR3 length: 12 amino acids.

V is TRBV4-1 and J is TRBJ2-7; D unclear. Trimming pared 0 bases from V and 7 bases from J, leaving 10 bases between. The CDR3 is made up of 13 amino acids. In germline, CDR1 is MGHRA, CDR2 YSYEKL. As DNA, the CDR3 is TGCGCCAGCAGCCAAGATAGTCAACTAGAGCAGTACTTC. Translation gives CASSQDSQLEQYF.

The chain is built from TRBV27 and TRBJ1-5; D gene uncertain. The ends were cut back, 6 bases at V and 0 bases at J, with 15 bases in the middle. The CDR3 has 16 amino acids. The germline CDR1 and CDR2 sequences are MNHEY and SMNVEV (reference sequence). The CDR3 DNA is TGTGCCAGCAGCCCCGGGAGAGCCTATAGCAATCAGCCCCAGCATTTT. This sequence encodes CASSPGRAYSNQPQHF.

The genes are TRBV30 and TRBJ1-1; D is ambiguous. The CDR3 runs 12 residues. V shed 0 bases and J shed 5 bases, with 7 bases lying between them. Germline V CDR1 and CDR2: GTSNPN, SVGIG (reference sequence). The CDR3 region is CAWSVLRTEAFF. As DNA, the CDR3 is TGTGCCTGGAGTGTACTGAGGACTGAAGCTTTCTTT. The entire variable domain, with the rest obtained from reference TRBV30 and TRBJ1-1, is as follows: SQTIHQWPATLVQPVGSPLSLECTVEGTSNPNLYWYRQAAGRGLQLLFYSVGIGQISSEVPQNLSASRPQDRQFILSSKKLLLSDSGFYLCAWSVLRTEAFFGQGTRLTVV.

This rearrangement joins TRBV30 to TRBJ2-7; 8 nucleotides line up with TRBD1. This CDR3 region has 12 residues. CDR1 is GTSNPN and CDR2 is SVGIG in the germline V gene (reference sequence). J lost 8 bases, V lost 6 bases, and 9 bases had no gene match. The CDR3 DNA reads as TGTGCCTGCCACAGGACAGGGTTGAAGCAGTACTTC. It codes for CACHRTGLKQYF.

This chain connects TRBV5-1 to TRBJ2-7; unclear D gene. The V gene's germline CDR1 is SGHRS and CDR2 YFSETQ. This CDR3 is built from 12 residues. The ends were cut back, 4 bases at V and 6 bases at J, with 11 bases in the middle. In DNA, the CDR3 is TGCGCCAGCAGCCCTGACACCGGCGAGCAGTACTTC. This encodes CASSPDTGEQYF.

The chain employs TRBV6-5 and TRBJ2-2; 9 bases agree with TRBD1. CDR1 MNHEY and CDR2 SVGAGI come from the germline V gene. The CDR3 has 14 residues. Unmatched junction bases numbered 4, after V lost 6 bases and J lost 5 bases. This chain's CDR3 is CASRPGTGTGELFF. The CDR3 bases are TGTGCCAGCAGGCCCGGGACAGGGACCGGGGAGCTGTTTTTT.

The chain is built from TRBV29-1 and TRBJ2-1; 10 bases agree with TRBD2. Per germline, CDR1 SQVTM and CDR2 ANQGSEA. There are 14 residues in the CDR3. The V and J ends lost 5 bases and 4 bases, in that order; junction bases with no gene match: 5. CDR3: CSVSGLAVYNEQFF. In DNA, the CDR3 is TGCAGCGTTAGCGGACTAGCGGTGTACAATGAGCAGTTCTTC.

Comment on this clone: This same CDR3 is encoded by further DNA sequences in the sample. The genes are TRBV29-1 and TRBJ1-1, with D possibly TRBD1 on 5 matching bases. Trimming removed 7 bases from V and 2 bases from J, with 11 bases in between. This CDR3 has 12 amino acids. Germline values: CDR1 SQVTM, CDR2 ANQGSEA. The CDR3 DNA reads as TGCAGCGCCTCCGGGGGAAACACTGAAGCTTTCTTT. Its protein is CSASGGNTEAFF.